This entry lists 24 T cell receptor beta chains sequenced from one sample in a study of blood T cells in healthy people across ages. The use of a sample-barcoded 5' primer and a J-beta primer mix characterized a second PCR of roughly 7 to 12 cycles. A single record per CDR3 protein comes from TCRdb applying MiXCR to the 5' RACE reads. This table holds 800,000 to 900,000 distinct CDR3 sequences, roughly 60% found once. The sequenced material came from blood. Every receptor here comes from a man aged 25-45 years in good health.

The chain joins TRBV12-3 or TRBV12-4 to TRBJ2-2, with D perhaps TRBD1 or TRBD2 (5 bases each). Trimming removed 8 bases from V and 6 bases from J, with 10 bases in between. The CDR3 is made up of 12 amino acids. DNA for the CDR3: TGTGCCAGCGAAAGGGGACCCGGGGAGCTGTTTTTT. It encodes CASERGPGELFF.

This clonotype appeared a few times. This sequence joins TRBV4-2 and TRBJ2-1, with D uncertain. Per germline, CDR1 LGHNA and CDR2 YNFKEQ. The CDR3 covers 13 residues. Between the trimmed V and J ends, which lost 0 bases and 8 bases, there was a span of 8 bases. CDR3 region: CASSQEVIDEQFF. CDR3 DNA: TGTGCCAGCAGCCAAGAGGTGATCGATGAGCAGTTCTTC.

The CDR3 DNA sequence: TGCAGTGCTAGAGATCCTGTAGCCTACGAGCAGTACTTC. The encoded protein is CSARDPVAYEQYF. This chain uses TRBV20-1 with TRBJ2-5, with D unclear. The last part of the DNA fits TRBJ2-7 better; the J call may be wrong. Per the germline V gene, CDR1 is DFQATT and CDR2 is SNEGSKA (reference sequence). The CDR3 sequence is 13 residues long.

This clonotype showed up just a few times. The chain joins TRBV9 to TRBJ2-4, with a weak D call TRBD1 (6 bases). The better agreement between TRBJ2-7 and the DNA end casts doubt on the J call. Germline V gene sequence: CDR1 SGDLS, CDR2 YYNGEE. The CDR3 loop spans 15 amino acids. The chain's CDR3 is CASSVSWTEIYEQYF. The CDR3, as DNA: TGTGCCAGCAGCGTCTCTTGGACAGAGATCTACGAGCAGTACTTC.

This clonotype has ten or more counts. The chain recombines TRBV4-2 with TRBJ2-3; no clear D. Germline CDR1 and CDR2: LGHNA and YNFKEQ. CDR3 length equals 13 residues. V lost 0 bases to trimming and J lost 10 bases, with 11 bases between them. This CDR3 reads CASSQDFNLSQYF. CDR3 DNA: TGTGCCAGCAGCCAAGATTTCAACCTCTCGCAGTATTTT.

The CDR3 is CAWSQGGDIQYF. Written as DNA, the CDR3 is TGTGCCTGGAGCCAGGGGGGGGACATTCAGTACTTC. The rearrangement links TRBV30 to TRBJ2-4, with D possibly called TRBD1 or TRBD2 (7 bases each). Trimming removed 3 bases at V and 8 bases at J, with 11 bases between. The germline gives CDR1 GTSNPN, CDR2 SVGIG (reference sequence). CDR3 size: 12 residues.

The chain employs TRBV4-3 and TRBJ2-1; no reliable D call. V was shortened by 0 bases and J by 4 bases, with 10 bases between the two germline ends. In germline, CDR1 is LGHNA, CDR2 YSLEER. The CDR3 length is 15 residues. CDR3 region: CASSQDLGTYNEQFF. CDR3 coding DNA: TGCGCCAGCAGCCAAGATCTAGGAACATACAATGAGCAGTTCTTC.

The chain combines TRBV5-1 with TRBJ2-4; weak D call: TRBD1 (5 bases). The J call is in doubt because the DNA end fits TRBJ2-5 better. The CDR3 has 15 residues. The germline gives CDR1 SGHRS, CDR2 YFSETQ. The CDR3 region has the DNA TGCGCCAGCAGCTTGGCCGGCAGGTCGCAGGGGACCCAGTACTTC. It yields the protein CASSLAGRSQGTQYF.

This clonotype has only a few counts. The rearrangement joins TRBV2 to TRBJ2-7, with D perhaps matching TRBD1 (6 bases). V was cut by 6 bases and J by 7 bases, with 22 bases left in between. Germline CDR1 reads SNHLY; CDR2 reads FYNNEI. CDR3 length: 15 residues. The CDR3 reads CASRSTGSARVEQYF. CDR3 sequence (DNA): TGTGCCAGCAGAAGCACAGGGTCGGCGCGAGTGGAGCAGTACTTC. Variable domain in full (rest from reference TRBV2 and TRBJ2-7): EPEVTQTPSHQVTQMGQEVILRCVPISNHLYFYWYRQILGQKVEFLVSFYNNEISEKSEIFDDQFSVERPDGSNFTLKIRSTKLEDSAMYFCASRSTGSARVEQYFGPGTRLTVT.

V usage is TRBV10-3 and J usage is TRBJ2-1, with TRBD1 as a possible D gene (6 bases). The V and J ends lost 3 bases and 8 bases respectively, with 20 bases between them. From germline, CDR1 is ENHRY and CDR2 SYGVKD. This CDR3 contains 16 residues. CDR3 residues: CAISDPRGQNWDEQFF. The CDR3 DNA reads TGTGCCATCAGTGACCCGAGAGGACAGAATTGGGATGAGCAGTTCTTC.

This clonotype came up a few times. The V gene is TRBV7-2, the J gene TRBJ2-5; 12 positions agree with TRBD2. Trimming took 4 bases from V and 0 from J; bases not matched to a gene: 9. The CDR3 has 18 residues. Germline lookup yields CDR1 SGHTA and CDR2 FQGNSA. The CDR3 DNA sequence: TGTGCCAGCAGCTCCTTAGGACTAGCGGGGACGTACCAAGAGACCCAGTACTTC. It encodes CASSSLGLAGTYQETQYF.

This CDR3 is CASSLQPWREKLFF. The CDR3 region has the DNA TGTGCCAGCAGTCTCCAGCCTTGGAGGGAAAAACTGTTTTTT. V is TRBV6-2 or TRBV6-3 and J is TRBJ1-4, with D unresolved. Germline loops: CDR1 MNHEY, CDR2 SVGEGT. Deletions cut 5 bases from V and 8 bases from J, with 15 bases between. The CDR3 is 14 amino acids.

This clonotype was counted only a few times. The chain carries TRBV6-2 or TRBV6-3 and TRBJ1-2, with 7 bases identical to TRBD1. The germline V gene encodes CDR1 MNHEY and CDR2 SVGEGT. V shed 5 bases, J shed 3 bases, and the junction held 6 bases outside the gene matches. There are 14 residues in the CDR3. CDR3 region: CASSRDSLYYGYTF. The CDR3 nucleotides are TGTGCCAGCAGTCGGGACAGCCTTTACTATGGCTACACCTTC.

The chain recombines TRBV7-9 with TRBJ2-1; TRBD2 might be the D (6 bases). In germline, CDR1 is SEHNR, CDR2 FQNEAQ (reference sequence). The ends were cut back, 5 bases at V and 5 bases at J, with 16 bases in the middle. CDR3 length equals 15 residues. DNA of the CDR3: TGTGCCAGCAGCACCGGGGACTTACTACACAATGAGCAGTTCTTC. Its translation is CASSTGDLLHNEQFF.

The sample holds one count of this clonotype. The chain employs TRBV9 and TRBJ2-4; D is ambiguous. TRBJ2-7 matches the DNA end more closely, so the J call is doubtful. This CDR3 contains 13 residues. Per germline, CDR1 SGDLS and CDR2 YYNGEE. The chain's CDR3 is CASSVGHFYEQYF. The CDR3 nucleotides are TGTGCCAGCAGCGTAGGGCACTTTTACGAGCAGTACTTC.

This clonotype was recorded only once. This chain links TRBV12-3 or TRBV12-4 with TRBJ2-1; D tentatively reads TRBD1 or TRBD2 (5 bases each). Trimming removed 1 base from V and 6 bases from J, with 10 bases in between. The CDR3 extends over 14 amino acids. The CDR3 DNA reads as TGTGCCAGCAGTTTAGGGGGGATTGGCAATGAGCAGTTCTTC. It specifies CASSLGGIGNEQFF.

The CDR3 DNA follows: TGTGCCAGCAGCTTAGGGCGGCTCGACTGGGTCCAAGAGACCCAGTACTTC. Amino acid sequence: CASSLGRLDWVQETQYF. The chain recombines TRBV11-3 with TRBJ2-5; no definite D call. Trimming stripped 1 base from V and 1 base from J, with 16 bases between. In germline, CDR1 is SGHNT, CDR2 YENEEA. The CDR3 has 17 residues.

The chain combines TRBV7-2 with TRBJ2-5; a possible D gene is TRBD2 (5 bases). The end of the DNA aligns better with TRBJ2-7, so the J call may be wrong. This CDR3 has 13 residues. Germline lookup yields CDR1 SGHTA and CDR2 FQGNSA. The CDR3 reads CASSQTGFGEQYF. In DNA form, the CDR3 reads TGTGCCAGCAGCCAGACGGGGTTCGGCGAGCAGTACTTC.

This chain links TRBV11-1 with TRBJ1-2, with TRBD1 matching over 7 bases. The germline V gene has CDR1 SGHAT and CDR2 FQDESV (reference sequence). There are 15 residues in the CDR3. With 2 bases clipped from V and 8 bases from J, the junction kept 11 bases outside the gene matches. CDR3 coding DNA: TGTGCCAGCAGCTTAAGGCCCCAGGGACAGCAAGGCTACACCTTC. Translated, it gives CASSLRPQGQQGYTF.

The CDR3 nucleotides read TGCGCCAGCAGCCAAGATCTGTCTTCCGGGGGGAGTGGGGAGACCCAGTACTTC. It encodes CASSQDLSSGGSGETQYF. This chain connects TRBV4-3 to TRBJ2-5; 7 bases fit TRBD2. CDR1 and CDR2 from the germline V gene are LGHNA and YSLEER. The CDR3 covers 18 residues. Trimming took 0 bases from V and 5 from J; bases not matched to a gene: 15.

This rearrangement joins TRBV15 to TRBJ1-4; D is unclear. Looked up from germline, CDR1 is LNHNV and CDR2 is YYDKDF (reference sequence). The CDR3 runs to 14 residues. Trimming shortened V by 0 bases and J by 4 bases, and 6 bases separated the two germline ends. CDR3 loop: CATSRDLGNEKLFF. The CDR3 nucleotides are TGTGCCACCAGCAGAGATCTCGGTAATGAAAAACTGTTTTTT. Filled out from reference TRBV15 and TRBJ1-4, the complete variable domain reads DAMVIQNPRYQVTQFGKPVTLSCSQTLNHNVMYWYQQKSSQAPKLLFHYYDKDFNNEADTPDNFQSRRPNTSFCFLDIRSPGLGDTAMYLCATSRDLGNEKLFFGSGTQLSVL.

The CDR3 loop is CASSLEQGAHYEQYF. The CDR3 DNA is TGTGCCAGCAGCTTAGAACAGGGGGCGCATTACGAGCAGTACTTC. This chain connects TRBV7-6 to TRBJ2-4; TRBD1 agrees at 9 bases. TRBJ2-7 matches the DNA end more closely, so the J call is doubtful. Germline values: CDR1 SGHVS, CDR2 FNYEAQ. This CDR3 contains 15 residues.

The gene calls are TRBV7-2 and TRBJ2-7; D ambiguous. With the DNA end fitting TRBJ2-5 better, the J assignment may be wrong. Looked up from germline, CDR1 is SGHTA and CDR2 is FQGNSA. This CDR3 comprises 14 residues. The CDR3 region has the DNA TGTGCCAGCAGCTGGAGACGCCGATCGGAGACCCAGTACTTC. Amino acid sequence: CASSWRRRSETQYF.

The genes are TRBV25-1 and TRBJ1-2; 7 nucleotides agree with TRBD1. J gave up 4 bases and V 2 bases, and 4 bases lay outside the gene matches. This CDR3 is 14 amino acids long. CDR1 and CDR2 from the germline V gene are MGHDK and SYGVNS. CDR3 protein: CASSEGDSLYGYTF. The CDR3 DNA reads TGTGCCAGCAGTGAAGGGGACAGCCTCTATGGCTACACCTTC.